Below, 19 T cell receptor beta chains from the same sample are listed, as sequenced in a study of blood T cells in healthy people across ages. A sample-barcoded 5' primer and a J-beta primer mix were used in a second PCR of about 7 to 11 cycles. TCRdb re-derived calls from the 5' RACE reads in MiXCR, one entry per CDR3 protein. Of under 850,000 distinct CDR3 sequences in the sample, 30% to 45% were seen once. Input material: blood. The receptors derive from a man aged 18 to 29 in good health.

This clonotype was seen a few times. The chain employs TRBV12-3 or TRBV12-4 and TRBJ1-1; D gene ambiguous. V was pared by 3 bases and J by 1 base, with 6 bases between. This CDR3 contains 13 residues. The CDR3 DNA follows: TGTGCCAGCAGTTTCTTACGGAACACTGAAGCTTTCTTT. Amino acid sequence: CASSFLRNTEAFF.

As regards this clonotype: Possible read error: a much larger clone is one base away. The chain joins TRBV20-1 to TRBJ2-7, with TRBD2 identical over 9 bases. V lost 4 bases and J lost 7; bases outside the gene matches: 11. The length of the CDR3 is 14 residues. Germline V CDR1 and CDR2: DFQATT, SNEGSKA (reference sequence). As DNA, the CDR3 is TGCAGTGCTAAAGCTGGCGGGGGGGACAATGAGCAGTACTTC. Translated, it gives CSAKAGGGDNEQYF.

This clonotype was recorded many times. For the CDR3, the DNA is TGCAGCGTTGAGGACGGTATCTATGGCTACACCTTC. This encodes CSVEDGIYGYTF. This rearrangement joins TRBV29-1 to TRBJ1-2; D gene ambiguous. The CDR3 runs to 12 residues. Germline-derived CDR1 and CDR2 are SQVTM and ANQGSEA. V dropped 3 bases and J dropped 4 bases, with 9 bases sitting between them.

The chain links TRBV7-9 to TRBJ1-1; D is uncertain. V gave up 2 bases and J gave up 0 bases, with 13 bases separating them. CDR3 size: 16 residues. Germline V CDR1 and CDR2: SEHNR, FQNEAQ (reference sequence). The CDR3 protein is CASSLIGRHLNTEAFF. For the CDR3, the DNA is TGTGCCAGCAGCTTAATCGGTCGGCACTTGAACACTGAAGCTTTCTTT.

As DNA, the CDR3 is TGTGCCAGCCAGGGACGGAGGATTGGGCCCACTGAAGCTTTCTTT. This encodes CASQGRRIGPTEAFF. The V gene is TRBV7-9, the J gene TRBJ1-1; a possible D gene is TRBD1 (5 bases). Germline V gene data show CDR1 as SEHNR and CDR2 as FQNEAQ (reference sequence). Trimming pared 8 bases from V and 4 bases from J, leaving 20 bases between. The CDR3 runs to 15 residues.

In its sample, this clonotype was seen many times. The chain has TRBV20-1 and TRBJ2-1, with TRBD2 identical over 9 bases. The CDR3 is made up of 12 amino acids. The V gene end was trimmed by 6 bases and the J gene end by 7 bases; junction bases not matched to a gene: 4. Germline CDR1 DFQATT, CDR2 SNEGSKA (reference sequence). CDR3 in amino acids: CSAAGGRNEQFF. The CDR3, as DNA: TGCAGTGCCGCGGGGGGGAGGAATGAGCAGTTCTTC.

V usage is TRBV12-3 or TRBV12-4 and J usage is TRBJ2-3; D is uncertain. Between the trimmed V and J ends, which lost 1 base and 9 bases, there was a span of 17 bases. The CDR3 runs to 15 residues. The CDR3 nucleotides are TGTGCCAGCAGTTTAGTAGGGCTCGGGCGGACGACGCAGTATTTT. As protein: CASSLVGLGRTTQYF.

This chain uses TRBV4-3 with TRBJ1-6; 8 bases fit TRBD1. The CDR3 has 17 amino acids. V lost 5 bases and J lost 4; bases outside the gene matches: 10. Per germline, CDR1 LGHNA and CDR2 YSLEER. The CDR3 reads CASSGHSQGGYNSPLHF. The CDR3 DNA reads TGCGCCAGCAGCGGACACTCACAGGGGGGATATAATTCACCCCTCCACTTT.

In its sample, this clonotype was seen a few times. The V gene is TRBV5-5, the J gene TRBJ2-1; possible D gene TRBD2, 5 bases. The V end lost 0 bases, the J end lost 15 bases, and 22 bases lay between the germline ends. The germline gives CDR1 SGHKS, CDR2 YYEKEE (reference sequence). The length of the CDR3 is 15 residues. The CDR3 region has the DNA TGTGCCAGCAGCTTGGCGGGCTTCGGGGTCATCAACCTGTTCTTC. Translated: CASSLAGFGVINLFF.

This chain connects TRBV12-3 or TRBV12-4 to TRBJ2-7; TRBD2 agrees at 8 bases. TRBJ2-5 matches the DNA end more closely, so the J call is doubtful. The CDR3 totals 15 residues. The CDR3 region is CASKAGTSIVETQYF. The CDR3 DNA reads TGTGCCAGCAAGGCCGGGACTAGTATAGTAGAGACCCAGTACTTC.

This chain links TRBV9 with TRBJ2-2, with a possible D match to TRBD1 (6 bases). This CDR3 has 16 amino acids. Trimming took off 2 bases at V and 0 bases at J, with 11 bases between the two ends. The germline V gene encodes CDR1 SGDLS and CDR2 YYNGEE. The CDR3 nucleotides read TGTGCCAGCAGCGTCCAGGGGTGGGCGAACACCGGGGAGCTGTTTTTT. Amino acid sequence: CASSVQGWANTGELFF.

This clonotype came up many times. This sequence joins TRBV4-2 and TRBJ2-1; tentatively, D is TRBD1 or TRBD2 (5 bases each). Germline V CDR1 and CDR2: LGHNA, YNFKEQ. This CDR3 is built from 13 residues. Trimming took off 2 bases at V and 8 bases at J, with 10 bases between the two ends. This chain's CDR3 is CASSQLGRYEQFF. CDR3 sequence (DNA): TGTGCCAGCAGCCAACTGGGACGCTATGAGCAGTTCTTC.

The chain carries TRBV7-2 and TRBJ2-5; 7 nucleotides align to TRBD1. Per the germline V gene, CDR1 is SGHTA and CDR2 is FQGNSA. V lost 6 bases and J lost 11; bases outside the gene matches: 18. The CDR3 totals 15 residues. CDR3 amino acids: CASRYRDSISNEQYF. The CDR3, as DNA: TGTGCCAGCAGGTACCGGGACAGCATCAGCAATGAGCAGTACTTC. Supplemented by reference TRBV7-2 and TRBJ2-5, the full variable domain reads GAGVSQSPSNKVTEKGKDVELRCDPISGHTALYWYRQSLGQGLEFLIYFQGNSAPDKSGLPSDRFSAERTGGSVSTLTIQRTQQEDSAVYLCASRYRDSISNEQYFGPGTRLLVL.

The rearrangement joins TRBV12-3 or TRBV12-4 to TRBJ1-6; D possibly corresponds to TRBD1 (6 bases). The length of the CDR3 is 15 residues. With 2 bases removed from V and 5 bases from J, the gap between germline ends came to 10 bases. DNA of the CDR3: TGTGCCAGCAGTTTATCGGGGGCCCATAATTCACCCCTCCACTTT. Encoded protein: CASSLSGAHNSPLHF.

This clonotype occurred many times. The chain carries TRBV6-5 and TRBJ2-5; D might be TRBD2 (5 bases). V was trimmed by 0 bases and J by 0 bases, leaving 8 bases between them. CDR3 length: 15 amino acids. Germline values: CDR1 MNHEY, CDR2 SVGAGI. As DNA, the CDR3 is TGTGCCAGCAGTTACTCTGTCGGGGACCAAGAGACCCAGTACTTC. Protein product: CASSYSVGDQETQYF.

The chain recombines TRBV12-3 or TRBV12-4 with TRBJ2-5, with 7 nucleotides matching TRBD2. V dropped 5 bases and J dropped 4; count of bases not matched to a gene: 4. CDR3 length: 13 amino acids. The CDR3 DNA reads TGTGCCAGCAGTGGGGACTACCGAGAGACCCAGTACTTC. Its translation is CASSGDYRETQYF.

This clonotype showed up just a few times. The J gene is TRBJ1-2, the V gene TRBV20-1; TRBD1 might be the D (6 bases). V lost 6 bases and J lost 4, with 15 bases in between. The CDR3 has 13 amino acids. The germline CDR1 and CDR2 sequences are DFQATT and SNEGSKA (reference sequence). CDR3 protein: CSATTGLSYGYTF. DNA of the CDR3: TGCAGTGCCACGACAGGCCTGAGCTATGGCTACACCTTC.

The chain carries TRBV15 and TRBJ1-2, with D possibly being TRBD1 (5 bases). With 6 bases removed from V and 8 bases from J, the gap between germline ends came to 16 bases. The CDR3 runs 13 residues. The germline gives CDR1 LNHNV, CDR2 YYDKDF (reference sequence). The CDR3 protein is CATSSGLRGGYTF. For the CDR3, the DNA is TGTGCCACCAGTTCCGGCCTCCGGGGGGGCTACACCTTC.

This chain links TRBV15 with TRBJ1-2, with D tentatively TRBD1 (6 bases). Germline CDR1 and CDR2: LNHNV and YYDKDF (reference sequence). This CDR3 spans 14 amino acids. V shed 1 base and J shed 8 bases, with 14 bases lying between them. The CDR3 sequence: CATSRAQGPSGYTF. The DNA of the CDR3 is TGTGCCACCAGCAGAGCGCAGGGGCCCTCAGGCTACACCTTC.